This is a list of T cell receptor beta chains from one sample in a study of radiation and T cells in renal cell carcinoma. Profiled with immunoSEQ multiplex PCR; TCRdb holds only in-frame clones, not every one. The sample includes more than 95,000 clones, about four fifths seen only once; the top ten take roughly 5%. The sample consisted of blood, taken from a patient whose treatment included radiotherapy and nephrectomy. These TCRs come from a man aged 45-65 years with renal cell carcinoma. Both conserved end residues are part of each CDR3. The D gene is left open where the match is weak. A row's size may be missing; if present it is once, few, many or a size class.

CDR3 length,D gene,J gene,clone size,V gene,CDR3 protein,CDR3 DNA
14,TRBD1,TRBJ2-5,NA,TRBV5-5,CASSHGTGQETQYF,TGTGCCAGCAGCCATGGGACAGGTCAAGAGACCCAGTACTTC
15,NA,TRBJ1-1,NA,TRBV19,CASSQPRLGRNEAFF,TGTGCCAGTAGTCAACCCCGATTGGGACGAAATGAAGCTTTCTTT
12,NA,TRBJ2-7,NA,TRBV28,CASSFSGGEQYF,TGTGCCAGCAGTTTTTCCGGGGGCGAGCAGTACTTC
16,TRBD1,TRBJ1-2,NA,TRBV25-1,CASSETGGRHNYGYTF,TGTGCCAGCAGTGAAACAGGGGGACGCCATAACTATGGCTACACCTTC
12,NA,TRBJ1-2,NA,TRBV19,CASSGDAYGYTF,TGTGCCAGTAGCGGGGATGCCTATGGCTACACCTTC
11,NA,TRBJ2-7,NA,TRBV11-2,CASSTRVKQYF,TGTGCCAGCAGCACCAGGGTGAAGCAGTACTTC
15,NA,TRBJ2-1,NA,TRBV5-1,CASSLWGARYNEQFF,TGCGCCAGCAGCTTGTGGGGGGCCAGGTACAATGAGCAGTTCTTC
15,TRBD1,TRBJ1-2,NA,TRBV29-1,CSVPSGDSLNYGYTF,TGCAGCGTCCCCAGCGGGGACAGCCTCAACTATGGCTACACCTTC
16,TRBD2,TRBJ2-7,NA,TRBV6-5,CASSSTSGGIEGEQYF,TGTGCCAGCAGTTCAACTAGCGGGGGGATTGAAGGCGAGCAGTACTTC
16,TRBD1,TRBJ2-3,once,TRBV13,CASSPHRDRGADTQYF,TGTGCCAGCAGCCCACACCGGGACAGGGGTGCAGATACGCAGTATTTT
14,TRBD2,TRBJ2-5,NA,TRBV2,CASSVAGAQETQYF,TGTGCCAGCAGTGTAGCGGGCGCCCAAGAGACCCAGTACTTC
12,TRBD1,TRBJ1-1,NA,TRBV7-9,CASSATGGEAFF,TGTGCCAGCAGCGCTACAGGGGGCGAAGCTTTCTTT
12,NA,TRBJ1-1,few,TRBV19,CASRRENTEAFF,TGTGCCAGTAGGCGAGAGAACACTGAAGCTTTCTTT
14,NA,TRBJ1-2,NA,TRBV7-2,CASSSRGLNYGYTF,TGTGCCAGCAGCTCAAGAGGGTTAAACTATGGCTACACCTTC
17,NA,TRBJ2-2,NA,TRBV18,CASSPPGQNLNTGELFF,TGTGCCAGCTCACCACCCGGACAGAACCTGAACACCGGGGAGCTGTTTTTT
12,NA,TRBJ2-3,NA,TRBV7-9,CASSPSADTQYF,TGTGCCAGCAGCCCGAGCGCCGATACGCAGTATTTT